The entry below gives a single TCR beta chain sequence along with its context. The PCR was carried out with 60 Vbeta primers and 13 Jbeta primers. Data came from immunoSEQ multiplex PCR; TCRdb stores just in-frame clones and leaves some out. The sample yields nearly 200,000 clones, 75% to 80% seen once. The sample is drawn from a study of cytomegalovirus exposure and HLA in healthy donors. As for the donors, each was a healthy bone marrow donor. The sequence was collected from a woman aged 30 to 39 in good health and CMV-seropositive. The sequenced material came from PBMCs.

The CDR3 sequence is CASSLVGRGLSPLHF. The CDR3 bases are TGTGCCAGCAGCTTAGTGGGCAGGGGGTTGTCACCCCTCCACTTT. The rearrangement joins TRBV7-8 to TRBJ1-6; 7 bases match TRBD1. This CDR3 is 15 amino acids long. The germline gives CDR1 SGHVS, CDR2 FQNEAQ. J lost 10 bases, V lost 1 base, and 7 bases had no gene match.